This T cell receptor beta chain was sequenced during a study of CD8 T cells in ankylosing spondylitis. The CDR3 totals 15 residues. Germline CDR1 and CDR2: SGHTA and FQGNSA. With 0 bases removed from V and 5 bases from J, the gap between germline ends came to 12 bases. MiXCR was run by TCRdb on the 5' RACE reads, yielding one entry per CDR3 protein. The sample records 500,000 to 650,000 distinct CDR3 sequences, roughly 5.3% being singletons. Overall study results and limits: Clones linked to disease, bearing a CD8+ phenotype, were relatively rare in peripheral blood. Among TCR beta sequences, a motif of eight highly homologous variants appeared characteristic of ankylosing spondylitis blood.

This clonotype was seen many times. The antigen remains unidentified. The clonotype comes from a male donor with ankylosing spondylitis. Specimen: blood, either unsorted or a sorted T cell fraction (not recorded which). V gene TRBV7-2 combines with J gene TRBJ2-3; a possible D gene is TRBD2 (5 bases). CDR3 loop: CASSLAASYVDTQYF. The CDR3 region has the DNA TGTGCCAGCAGCTTAGCCGCTAGCTATGTAGATACGCAGTATTTT.